This entry lists 32 T cell receptor beta chains sequenced from one sample in a study of cytomegalovirus exposure and HLA in healthy donors. Using immunoSEQ multiplex PCR, the repertoire was profiled, and TCRdb retains in-frame clones only, with some absent. The sample lists under 150,000 clones; around 85% were seen once. Input material: PBMCs. All receptors derive from a man in his late teens or twenties in good health and CMV-seronegative.

The V and J genes are TRBV19 and TRBJ2-3; 8 bases line up with TRBD2. V shed 6 bases and J 2 bases; nucleotides not matched to a gene: 7. From germline, CDR1 is LNHDA and CDR2 SQIVND (reference sequence). The CDR3 spans 15 residues. The CDR3 DNA is TGTGCCAGTAGGGCCCGGGGGGGCTACACAGATACGCAGTATTTT. Translation gives CASRARGGYTDTQYF.

The gene calls are TRBV12-5 and TRBJ2-1; 10 nucleotides align to TRBD1. Germline V lookup: CDR1 LGHNT, CDR2 FRNRAP. CDR3 length equals 16 residues. Losses at the gene ends were 7 bases for V and 3 bases for J; bases not matched to a gene: 9. The CDR3 loop reads CASAPIGQGGYNEQFF. As DNA, the CDR3 is TGTGCTAGTGCCCCAATTGGACAGGGGGGCTACAATGAGCAGTTCTTC.

This chain uses TRBV5-1 with TRBJ2-2; a weak D match, TRBD1 (5 bases). Germline loops: CDR1 SGHRS, CDR2 YFSETQ. The V gene lost 0 bases and the J gene lost 5 bases, with 11 bases spanning the gap. This CDR3 is 15 amino acids long. Written as DNA, the CDR3 is TGCGCCAGCAGCTTGGGCGACAGTTGGACCGGGGAGCTGTTTTTT. Residues: CASSLGDSWTGELFF.

This sequence joins TRBV7-8 and TRBJ1-5; maybe TRBD1 (6 bases). Germline CDR1 and CDR2: SGHVS and FQNEAQ. CDR3 length: 14 residues. V gave up 3 bases and J gave up 5 bases, with 11 bases separating them. This chain's CDR3 is CASSLPAGDQPQHF. The CDR3 DNA reads TGTGCCAGCAGCTTGCCGGCAGGGGATCAGCCCCAGCATTTT.

This clone was detected ten times or more. The genes are TRBV7-8 and TRBJ2-7; maybe TRBD2 (6 bases). The V gene lost 8 bases and the J gene lost 0 bases, with 17 bases spanning the gap. CDR3 length: 15 residues. CDR1 is SGHVS, CDR2 FQNEAQ, per germline. As DNA, the CDR3 is TGTGCCAGCTCGAACCGGGCGGAGGGCTCCTACGAGCAGTACTTC. Protein: CASSNRAEGSYEQYF. Drawing the rest from reference TRBV7-8 and TRBJ2-7, the complete variable domain is GAGVSQSPRYKVAKRGQDVALRCDPISGHVSLFWYQQALGQGPEFLTYFQNEAQLDKSGLPSDRFFAERPEGSVSTLKIQRTQQEDSAVYLCASSNRAEGSYEQYFGPGTRLTVT.

The chain combines TRBV7-6 with TRBJ2-5, with TRBD1 identical over 7 bases. The CDR3 length is 14 residues. V was clipped by 6 bases and J by 4 bases; unmatched bases: 8. CDR1 and CDR2 (germline): SGHVS, FNYEAQ. The CDR3 is CASSNRGNRETQYF. The DNA for the CDR3 is TGTGCCAGCAGTAACAGGGGTAATCGAGAGACCCAGTACTTC.

V gene TRBV5-4 combines with J gene TRBJ1-1; 9 bases line up with TRBD1. V lost 0 bases to trimming and J lost 5 bases; unmatched junction nucleotides: 5. The CDR3 has 15 amino acids. The germline gives CDR1 SGHNT, CDR2 YYREEE (reference sequence). In DNA, the CDR3 is TGTGCCAGCAGCTTGGTGACAGGGGGTGGTACTGAAGCTTTCTTT. Protein product: CASSLVTGGGTEAFF.

V is TRBV28 and J is TRBJ2-1; D might be TRBD2 (6 bases). The CDR3 covers 18 residues. Germline-derived CDR1 and CDR2 are MDHEN and SYDVKM. V gave up 4 bases and J gave up 3 bases, with 22 bases separating them. Here the CDR3 reads CASSSHTWDSPSYNEQFF. CDR3 coding DNA: TGTGCCAGCAGTTCACATACCTGGGACTCCCCAAGCTACAATGAGCAGTTCTTC.

This chain uses TRBV5-1 with TRBJ2-1; no definite D call. Trimming took 1 base from V and 2 from J, leaving 7 bases between them. Germline V lookup: CDR1 SGHRS, CDR2 YFSETQ. The CDR3 extends over 14 amino acids. The CDR3 reads CASSLSYTYNEQFF. The CDR3 coding sequence is TGCGCCAGCAGCTTGTCGTACACCTACAATGAGCAGTTCTTC.

This rearrangement joins TRBV27 to TRBJ1-3; no clear D. This CDR3 comprises 15 residues. Germline V CDR1 and CDR2: MNHEY, SMNVEV (reference sequence). V was trimmed by 5 bases and J by 1 base, leaving 12 bases between them. The DNA for the CDR3 is TGTGCCAGCAGTCCCCGTCGGGGATCTGGAAACACCATATATTTT. Its protein is CASSPRRGSGNTIYF.

This rearrangement joins TRBV25-1 to TRBJ1-1; D not certain. The V gene's germline CDR1 is MGHDK and CDR2 SYGVNS. The CDR3 consists of 14 residues. V was pared by 8 bases and J by 1 base, with 14 bases between. The CDR3 DNA reads as TGTGCCAGCCGCCGCGGTGGGAGGAACACTGAAGCTTTCTTT. Its protein is CASRRGGRNTEAFF.

The chain uses TRBV7-6 and TRBJ2-7; D not resolved. Germline lookup yields CDR1 SGHVS and CDR2 FNYEAQ. CDR3 size: 14 residues. With 1 base removed from V and 0 bases from J, the gap between germline ends came to 7 bases. DNA of the CDR3: TGTGCCAGCAGCTTAGGCTTTAGCTCCTACGAGCAGTACTTC. Amino acids: CASSLGFSSYEQYF.

The chain recombines TRBV6-5 with TRBJ2-7; 8 bases are a match to TRBD2. CDR1 and CDR2 (germline): MNHEY, SVGAGI. Losses at the gene ends were 0 bases for V and 1 base for J; bases not matched to a gene: 2. This CDR3 has 15 residues. CDR3 DNA: TGTGCCAGCAGTTACTCTAGCGGGAATTCCTACGAGCAGTACTTC. It codes for CASSYSSGNSYEQYF.

Only one count was recorded for this clone. The CDR3 loop reads CASSRPGQGNYGYTF. In DNA, the CDR3 is TGTGCCAGCAGCCGACCGGGACAGGGCAACTATGGCTACACCTTC. The chain carries TRBV11-2 and TRBJ1-2, with 9 bases that match TRBD1. From germline, CDR1 is SGHAT and CDR2 FQNNGV. The CDR3 runs 15 residues. V lost 5 bases and J lost 2; bases outside the gene matches: 6.

This chain joins TRBV5-1 and TRBJ2-1; 9 bases map to TRBD1. The germline V gene has CDR1 SGHRS and CDR2 YFSETQ. The CDR3 is 15 amino acids. After removal of 4 bases from V and 7 bases from J, the junction contained 9 bases not matched to a gene. The chain's CDR3 is CASSRGQGFRNEQFF. The CDR3, as DNA: TGCGCCAGCAGCCGGGGACAGGGTTTTAGGAATGAGCAGTTCTTC.

The V gene is TRBV5-4, the J gene TRBJ1-1, with D uncertain. Trimming took off 0 bases at V and 4 bases at J, with 13 bases between the two ends. Germline V gene data show CDR1 as SGHNT and CDR2 as YYREEE (reference sequence). The length of the CDR3 is 15 residues. The CDR3: CASSLEAPGLTEAFF. Here the CDR3 DNA reads TGTGCCAGCAGCTTGGAAGCCCCAGGACTCACTGAAGCTTTCTTT.

J is TRBJ2-7 and V is TRBV6-1; 12 bases align to TRBD2. V dropped 2 bases and J dropped 2; count of bases not matched to a gene: 13. Germline V CDR1 and CDR2: MNHNS, SASEGT. There are 19 residues in the CDR3. In nucleotides, the CDR3 is TGTGCCAGCAGTGAAATGTTTGCTAGCGGGGGGGCAATCGCCTACGAGCAGTACTTC. Translating gives CASSEMFASGGAIAYEQYF.

The rearrangement joins TRBV6-1 to TRBJ2-1; D perhaps matches TRBD1 (5 bases). CDR1 and CDR2 (germline): MNHNS, SASEGT. This CDR3 contains 14 residues. V lost 3 bases, J lost 9 bases, and 15 bases lay in between. CDR3 coding DNA: TGTGCCAGCAGTGAGGGTCCAGGGAAGGGTGAGCAGTTCTTC. Translation: CASSEGPGKGEQFF.

The chain recombines TRBV6-1 with TRBJ2-1, with TRBD2 matching 10 bases. Trimming cost V 4 bases and J 1 base; bases outside gene matches: 4. This CDR3 has 16 residues. In germline, CDR1 is MNHNS, CDR2 SASEGT. CDR3 coding DNA: TGTGCCAGCAGTGGTTCACTAGCGGGGTCCTACAATGAGCAGTTCTTC. Translated: CASSGSLAGSYNEQFF.

The rearrangement joins TRBV7-8 to TRBJ1-5; possible D gene TRBD1, 6 bases. The CDR3 has 16 amino acids. The V and J ends lost 1 base and 3 bases respectively, with 13 bases between them. CDR1 SGHVS and CDR2 FQNEAQ come from the germline V gene. CDR3 DNA sequence: TGTGCCAGCAGCTTAGTATCGGGGGGCTACAATCAGCCCCAGCATTTT. It translates to CASSLVSGGYNQPQHF.

This chain uses TRBV7-2 with TRBJ2-1; no firm D call. This CDR3 spans 12 amino acids. The germline V gene has CDR1 SGHTA and CDR2 FQGNSA. V lost 10 bases, J lost 7 bases, and 14 bases lay in between. The CDR3 region is CATRQFRNEQFF. CDR3 nucleotide sequence: TGTGCCACGCGGCAGTTTAGGAATGAGCAGTTCTTC.

The chain carries TRBV11-3 and TRBJ2-2, with 10 bases fitting TRBD1. The V gene's germline CDR1 is SGHNT and CDR2 YENEEA. V gave up 5 bases and J gave up 5 bases; unmatched junction bases: 8. This CDR3 has 16 amino acids. The CDR3 reads CASSVRTGGRTGELFF. The DNA of the CDR3 is TGTGCCAGCAGCGTCCGGACAGGGGGAAGAACCGGGGAGCTGTTTTTT.

The rearrangement uses TRBV2 and TRBJ2-5, with D hard to call. Trimming left V 6 bases short and J 2 bases short, with 10 bases between. The CDR3 totals 13 residues. Germline V gene sequence: CDR1 SNHLY, CDR2 FYNNEI. The CDR3 reads CASSSGSQETQYF. DNA for the CDR3: TGTGCCAGCAGCTCCGGTTCTCAAGAGACCCAGTACTTC.

Details on this clone: This CDR3 is also generated by other DNA sequences in the sample. The chain combines TRBV19 with TRBJ2-7; possibly TRBD1 for D (6 bases). Looked up from germline, CDR1 is LNHDA and CDR2 is SQIVND (reference sequence). The CDR3 runs 11 residues. The V gene lost 7 bases and the J gene lost 4 bases, with 8 bases spanning the gap. CDR3 region: CASKRGYEQYF. DNA for the CDR3: TGTGCCAGTAAGAGGGGGTACGAGCAGTACTTC.

This clone was counted only a few times. The rearrangement links TRBV6-4 to TRBJ1-6, with D uncertain. The CDR3 length is 13 residues. Germline V gene sequence: CDR1 MRHNA, CDR2 SNTAGT. The ends were cut back, 6 bases at V and 10 bases at J, with 13 bases in the middle. The CDR3 loop is CASRTGEGSPLHF. In DNA, the CDR3 is TGTGCCAGCAGGACGGGAGAGGGCTCACCCCTCCACTTT.

The CDR3 here is CASSFSGERTGELFF. In DNA, the CDR3 is TGTGCCAGCAGTTTTTCGGGGGAACGGACCGGGGAGCTGTTTTTT. The chain couples TRBV27 to TRBJ2-2; tentatively, D is TRBD2 (6 bases). The CDR3 consists of 15 residues. The V and J ends lost 3 bases and 5 bases respectively, with 13 bases between them. Per germline, CDR1 MNHEY and CDR2 SMNVEV (reference sequence).

This rearrangement joins TRBV27 to TRBJ2-7, with TRBD2 identical over 7 bases. This CDR3 has 16 residues. The germline CDR1 and CDR2 sequences are MNHEY and SMNVEV (reference sequence). Trimming took 5 bases from V and 1 from J; bases not matched to a gene: 11. CDR3 residues: CASSPSEGGSSYEQYF. The CDR3 nucleotides are TGTGCCAGCAGTCCCTCCGAGGGCGGGAGTTCCTACGAGCAGTACTTC.

The genes are TRBV19 and TRBJ2-7; 9 bases are shared with TRBD2. The CDR3 has 15 residues. Germline CDR1 is LNHDA and CDR2 is SQIVND (reference sequence). V was clipped by 5 bases and J by 6 bases; unmatched bases: 11. The CDR3 DNA reads TGTGCCAGTAGTGCTGGACTAGCGTATCCAGTCGAGCAGTACTTC. Amino acid sequence: CASSAGLAYPVEQYF. The full variable domain, completed using reference TRBV19 and TRBJ2-7, is DGGITQSPKYLFRKEGQNVTLSCEQNLNHDAMYWYRQDPGQGLRLIYYSQIVNDFQKGDIAEGYSVSREKKESFPLTVTSAQKNPTAFYLCASSAGLAYPVEQYFGPGTRLTVT.

This clone showed up just once. The chain combines TRBV5-6 with TRBJ2-1; D is unresolved. Trimming pared 5 bases from V and 3 bases from J, leaving 9 bases between. Germline CDR1 and CDR2: SGHDT and YYEEEE. The CDR3 covers 13 residues. CDR3 sequence: CASSSSLYNEQFF. In nucleotides, the CDR3 is TGTGCCAGCAGTTCCTCCCTCTACAATGAGCAGTTCTTC.

The rearrangement joins TRBV28 to TRBJ2-4; TRBD1 aligns across 7 bases. V dropped 3 bases and J dropped 6; count of bases not matched to a gene: 8. The germline V gene encodes CDR1 MDHEN and CDR2 SYDVKM. This CDR3 contains 15 residues. CDR3 sequence reads: CASSFTGVGRNIQYF. CDR3 coding DNA: TGTGCCAGCAGTTTTACAGGGGTGGGGAGAAACATTCAGTACTTC.

The sample holds a few counts of this clone. V gene TRBV13 combines with J gene TRBJ1-1; D might be TRBD1 (5 bases). Germline loops: CDR1 PRHDT, CDR2 FYEKMQ (reference sequence). Between the trimmed V and J ends, which lost 8 bases and 4 bases, there was a span of 8 bases. This CDR3 is built from 11 residues. CDR3 in DNA: TGTGCCAGCGGGGCAGGCACTGAAGCTTTCTTT. Its protein product is CASGAGTEAFF.

The chain links TRBV7-2 to TRBJ1-2; 8 nucleotides match TRBD1. There are 14 residues in the CDR3. Losses at the gene ends were 5 bases for V and 4 bases for J; bases not matched to a gene: 6. The germline V gene encodes CDR1 SGHTA and CDR2 FQGNSA. The CDR3 bases are TGTGCCAGCAGCCGGGACAGGTCGACCTATGGCTACACCTTC. It translates to CASSRDRSTYGYTF.